The rows below give T cell receptor beta chains drawn from one sample of a study of OX40 agonist ivuxolimab in advanced cancers. TCRdb keeps only in-frame clones here, not all; method: immunoSEQ multiplex PCR. The sample lists over 80,000 clones, about nine tenths occurring once. The starting material was CD4+ or CD8+ T cells sorted from blood, obtained in a trial of the OX40 agonist ivuxolimab. These receptors were obtained from an adult with an advanced solid tumor such as melanoma, head and neck, liver or kidney cancer. Each CDR3 is given with its conserved first and last residue. D genes are given only for firm matches. Clone size is stated in some rows and not others, as once, few, many or a class when expanded.

j_gene: TRBJ2-7
abundance: few
d_gene: -
v_gene: TRBV29-1
CDR3aa: CSVGVNEQYF
CDR3nt: TGCAGCGTTGGGGTCAACGAGCAGTACTTC

j_gene: TRBJ1-2
abundance: -
d_gene: -
v_gene: TRBV6-4
CDR3aa: CASSGSVPRAYYGYTF
CDR3nt: TGTGCCAGCAGTGGCTCAGTTCCCAGGGCCTACTATGGCTACACCTTC

j_gene: TRBJ1-2
abundance: -
d_gene: -
v_gene: TRBV19
CDR3aa: CASSIAGHALNYGYTF
CDR3nt: TGTGCCAGTAGTATAGCCGGACATGCCCTGAACTATGGCTACACCTTC

j_gene: TRBJ1-2
abundance: -
d_gene: TRBD1
v_gene: TRBV7-9
CDR3aa: CASSSDPQGALSGYTF
CDR3nt: TGTGCCAGCAGTTCAGACCCCCAGGGGGCGCTTAGTGGCTACACCTTC

j_gene: TRBJ2-7
abundance: -
d_gene: TRBD1
v_gene: TRBV11-2
CDR3aa: CASSPRLSGTGGKKQYF
CDR3nt: TGTGCCAGCAGCCCCCGCTTATCGGGGACAGGGGGCAAAAAGCAGTACTTC

j_gene: TRBJ2-2
abundance: once
d_gene: -
v_gene: TRBV6-6
CDR3aa: CASSSGELFF
CDR3nt: TGTGCCAGCAGCTCCGGGGAGCTGTTTTTT

j_gene: TRBJ2-7
abundance: few
d_gene: -
v_gene: TRBV14
CDR3aa: CASSIVDYEQYF
CDR3nt: TGTGCCAGCAGCATTGTGGACTACGAGCAGTACTTC

j_gene: TRBJ2-1
abundance: -
d_gene: TRBD2
v_gene: TRBV5-1
CDR3aa: CASSLGGAPEQFF
CDR3nt: TGCGCCAGCAGCCTCGGGGGGGCCCCCGAGCAGTTCTTC

j_gene: TRBJ2-6
abundance: few
d_gene: -
v_gene: TRBV27
CDR3aa: CASSLGGSGANVLTF
CDR3nt: TGTGCCAGCAGCCTAGGGGGCTCTGGGGCCAACGTCCTGACTTTC

j_gene: TRBJ1-4
abundance: -
d_gene: -
v_gene: TRBV9
CDR3aa: CASSVGPVEKLFF
CDR3nt: TGTGCCAGCAGCGTAGGGCCCGTTGAAAAACTGTTTTTT

j_gene: TRBJ1-2
abundance: -
d_gene: -
v_gene: TRBV9
CDR3aa: CASSVDTENYGYTF
CDR3nt: TGTGCCAGCAGCGTAGATACAGAGAACTATGGCTACACCTTC

j_gene: TRBJ2-7
abundance: -
d_gene: -
v_gene: TRBV18
CDR3aa: CASSPTGLSEQYF
CDR3nt: TGTGCCAGCTCACCAACCGGTCTCTCCGAGCAGTACTTC